The 29 T cell receptor beta chains below all came from one sample that was sequenced in a study of Tregs in tolerant kidney transplant recipients. Data came from immunoSEQ multiplex PCR; TCRdb stores just in-frame clones and leaves some out. The sample has about 64,000 clones; roughly 98% are singletons. Sample: Tregs from blood, taken before the transplant. The receptors were sampled from a human donor who received a combined kidney and bone marrow transplant.

For the CDR3, the DNA is TGTGCCAGCAGTGAAACAGGGAATTCACCCCTCCACTTT. It codes for CASSETGNSPLHF. V and J are TRBV6-4 and TRBJ1-6, with a possible D match to TRBD1 (6 bases). CDR3 length equals 13 residues. V dropped 3 bases and J dropped 7 bases, with 7 bases sitting between them. The germline V gene encodes CDR1 MRHNA and CDR2 SNTAGT.

The chain carries TRBV7-3 and TRBJ2-7; 8 bases agree with TRBD1. CDR1 is SGHTA and CDR2 is FQGTGA in the germline V gene. The CDR3 length is 14 residues. The V gene end was trimmed by 4 bases and the J gene end by 3 bases; junction bases not matched to a gene: 5. CDR3 sequence reads: CASSSTGVYYEQYF. The CDR3 nucleotides read TGTGCCAGCAGCTCGACAGGGGTTTACTACGAGCAGTACTTC.

The rearrangement links TRBV5-1 to TRBJ2-5; possible D gene TRBD1, 6 bases. Germline CDR1 is SGHRS and CDR2 is YFSETQ. This CDR3 comprises 15 residues. V gave up 0 bases and J gave up 4 bases, with 13 bases separating them. The CDR3 DNA reads as TGCGCCAGCAGCTTGGAGCCAGGGGAGAGAGAGACCCAGTACTTC. This gives the protein CASSLEPGERETQYF. Full variable domain (missing parts from reference TRBV5-1 and TRBJ2-5): KAGVTQTPRYLIKTRGQQVTLSCSPISGHRSVSWYQQTPGQGLQFLFEYFSETQRNKGNFPGRFSGRQFSNSRSEMNVSTLELGDSALYLCASSLEPGERETQYFGPGTRLLVL.

V and J are TRBV6-4 and TRBJ2-5; tentative D call: TRBD1 (6 bases). The CDR3 runs 17 residues. Trimming cost V 6 bases and J 5 bases, with 25 bases left between them. Germline V gives CDR1 MRHNA, CDR2 SNTAGT. The CDR3 coding sequence is TGTGCCAGCAGACCTCAGAGAAATGACAGGTTTTGGGAGACCCAGTACTTC. Translated: CASRPQRNDRFWETQYF.

The chain carries TRBV6-4 and TRBJ2-2; tentative D call: TRBD1 (5 bases). This CDR3 is built from 13 residues. CDR1 and CDR2 from the germline V gene are MRHNA and SNTAGT. The ends were cut back, 6 bases at V and 3 bases at J, with 8 bases in the middle. The CDR3 nucleotides are TGTGCCAGCAGGGGGCTTTACACCGGGGAGCTGTTTTTT. It encodes CASRGLYTGELFF.

The J gene is TRBJ1-1, the V gene TRBV6-1, with 8 bases aligning to TRBD1. After removal of 6 bases from V and 0 bases from J, the junction contained 6 bases not matched to a gene. This CDR3 region has 15 residues. Looked up from germline, CDR1 is MNHNS and CDR2 is SASEGT. CDR3 protein: CASSRGPGMNTEAFF. CDR3 nucleotides: TGTGCCAGCAGCAGGGGGCCGGGTATGAACACTGAAGCTTTCTTT.

V is TRBV18 and J is TRBJ2-6; the D gene is possibly TRBD1 (5 bases). CDR1 and CDR2 from the germline V gene are KGHSH and LQKENI. The CDR3 contains 15 residues. Trimming removed 6 bases at V and 4 bases at J, with 13 bases between. The CDR3 DNA reads as TGTGCCAGCTCGCCCACAGGTTCCGGGGCCAACGTCCTGACTTTC. Amino acid sequence: CASSPTGSGANVLTF.

This clone was seen just once. The chain has TRBV11-2 and TRBJ2-5, with 8 bases identical to TRBD2. Germline assignment: CDR1 SGHAT and CDR2 FQNNGV. J was trimmed by 5 bases and V by 4 bases; bases with no gene match: 18. The length of the CDR3 is 18 residues. The CDR3 region is CASSSGGLAEGGRETQYF. In DNA form, the CDR3 reads TGTGCCAGCAGCTCGGGGGGGCTAGCGGAGGGGGGCCGGGAGACCCAGTACTTC. Filled out from reference TRBV11-2 and TRBJ2-5, the complete variable domain reads EAGVAQSPRYKIIEKRQSVAFWCNPISGHATLYWYQQILGQGPKLLIQFQNNGVVDDSQLPKDRFSAERLKGVDSTLKIQPAKLEDSAVYLCASSSGGLAEGGRETQYFGPGTRLLVL.

The chain joins TRBV1 to TRBJ2-1; the table's D call, TRBD1, has no DNA check behind it. TRBV1 is an annotated pseudogene. The CDR3 is 17 residues long. CDR3 nucleotide sequence: TGCACCAGCAGCCGGTCTTATGAGACACGCTCCTACAATGAGCAGTTCTTC. Protein sequence: CTSSRSYETRSYNEQFF.

The chain joins TRBV7-9 to TRBJ2-1; TRBD2 matches at 14 bases. V dropped 7 bases and J dropped 0; count of bases not matched to a gene: 8. From germline, CDR1 is SEHNR and CDR2 FQNEAQ (reference sequence). The CDR3 sequence is 18 residues long. Here the CDR3 reads CASNPPGLAGASYNEQFF. The CDR3 bases are TGTGCCAGCAACCCCCCGGGACTAGCGGGGGCCTCCTACAATGAGCAGTTCTTC.

This clone is a singleton in its sample. CDR3 coding DNA: TGTGCCAGCAGCCCGCGCGCCATGACAACAGATACGCAGTATTTT. This codes for CASSPRAMTTDTQYF. The chain combines TRBV7-2 with TRBJ2-3; D is unresolved. The CDR3 consists of 15 residues. Trimming stripped 5 bases from V and 3 bases from J, with 15 bases between. Germline CDR1 and CDR2: SGHTA and FQGNSA.

This chain uses TRBV5-1 with TRBJ2-1; D gene ambiguous. The CDR3 is 15 residues long. Germline V CDR1 and CDR2: SGHRS, YFSETQ. Trimming took off 2 bases at V and 0 bases at J, with 9 bases between the two ends. The CDR3, as DNA: TGCGCCAGCAGCTTACCTACAGTCTCCTACAATGAGCAGTTCTTC. Amino acid sequence: CASSLPTVSYNEQFF.

This chain links TRBV14 with TRBJ2-7; 8 bases align to TRBD2. V lost 3 bases and J lost 5; bases outside the gene matches: 3. The CDR3 consists of 13 residues. Germline V gene lookup returns CDR1 SGHDN and CDR2 FVKESK. The CDR3 loop is CASSQTTSDEQYF. CDR3 nucleotide sequence: TGTGCCAGCAGCCAGACGACTAGCGACGAGCAGTACTTC. Supplemented by reference TRBV14 and TRBJ2-7, the full variable domain reads EAGVTQFPSHSVIEKGQTVTLRCDPISGHDNLYWYRRVMGKEIKFLLHFVKESKQDESGMPNNRFLAERTGGTYSTLKVQPAELEDSGVYFCASSQTTSDEQYFGPGTRLTVT.

V usage is TRBV6-5 and J usage is TRBJ1-1; D gene uncertain. Germline values: CDR1 MNHEY, CDR2 SVGAGI. V was cut by 0 bases and J by 8 bases, with 13 bases left in between. The length of the CDR3 is 14 residues. The CDR3 coding sequence is TGTGCCAGCAGTTACTCGCGGGTACTAGGAGAAGCTTTCTTT. Translation gives CASSYSRVLGEAFF.

The chain employs TRBV18 and TRBJ2-7; TRBD2 might be the D (6 bases). CDR1 is KGHSH and CDR2 is LQKENI in the germline V gene. This CDR3 has 12 amino acids. The V gene lost 3 bases and the J gene lost 7 bases, with 10 bases spanning the gap. CDR3 sequence (DNA): TGTGCCAGCTCACCCTCGGGAGATGAGCAGTACTTC. As protein: CASSPSGDEQYF.

The chain couples TRBV18 to TRBJ2-7; a possible D gene is TRBD2 (5 bases). The V gene lost 6 bases and the J gene lost 4 bases, with 16 bases spanning the gap. Germline loops: CDR1 KGHSH, CDR2 LQKENI. The CDR3 length is 14 residues. CDR3 bases: TGTGCCAGCTCGCCCGGGATCGGGAAATACGAGCAGTACTTC. Its protein is CASSPGIGKYEQYF.

V gene TRBV15 combines with J gene TRBJ1-5; 8 nucleotides line up with TRBD1. V was clipped by 1 base and J by 3 bases; unmatched bases: 2. The germline gives CDR1 LNHNV, CDR2 YYDKDF (reference sequence). The CDR3 has 15 amino acids. The CDR3 sequence: CATSRGTGPNQPQHF. CDR3 bases: TGTGCCACCAGCAGAGGGACAGGGCCCAATCAGCCCCAGCATTTT.

V gene TRBV7-3 combines with J gene TRBJ1-1; 10 bases are a match to TRBD1. The CDR3 is 11 amino acids. Germline V gives CDR1 SGHTA, CDR2 FQGTGA. V lost 8 bases, J lost 13 bases, and 7 bases stayed unmatched. The CDR3, as DNA: TGTGCCAGCCGCGGGGGGACAGGGGTTTTCTTT. This codes for CASRGGTGVFF.

The chain combines TRBV7-3 with TRBJ2-1, with 7 bases fitting TRBD1. Per germline, CDR1 SGHTA and CDR2 FQGTGA. With 5 bases clipped from V and 3 bases from J, the junction kept 10 bases outside the gene matches. This CDR3 contains 16 residues. CDR3 protein: CASSPVGTGVYNEQFF. CDR3 DNA sequence: TGTGCCAGCAGCCCAGTGGGTACAGGGGTCTACAATGAGCAGTTCTTC.

The CDR3 bases are TGTGCCAGCAGTGCAGGGGGCTGGAGCTATGGCTACACCTTC. It yields the protein CASSAGGWSYGYTF. The chain recombines TRBV25-1 with TRBJ1-2; 8 nucleotides agree with TRBD1. The CDR3 consists of 14 residues. V shed 4 bases and J 4 bases; nucleotides not matched to a gene: 5. Germline CDR1 reads MGHDK; CDR2 reads SYGVNS.

The V and J genes are TRBV6-5 and TRBJ1-1; TRBD1 agrees at 7 bases. Looked up from germline, CDR1 is MNHEY and CDR2 is SVGAGI. CDR3 length: 12 amino acids. The V and J ends lost 0 bases and 8 bases, in that order; junction bases with no gene match: 0. CDR3 amino acids: CASSYSTGEAFF. The CDR3 coding sequence is TGTGCCAGCAGTTACTCGACAGGGGAAGCTTTCTTT.

The chain carries TRBV7-2 and TRBJ2-7, with 11 bases identical to TRBD2. The CDR3 length is 15 residues. With 3 bases clipped from V and 6 bases from J, the junction kept 7 bases outside the gene matches. The V gene's germline CDR1 is SGHTA and CDR2 FQGNSA. CDR3 nucleotide sequence: TGTGCCAGCAGCTTCCAACTAGCGGGAGATTCCGAGCAGTACTTC. It yields the protein CASSFQLAGDSEQYF.

The rearrangement uses TRBV6-5 and TRBJ1-5; D possibly corresponds to TRBD1 (6 bases). CDR1 is MNHEY, CDR2 SVGAGI, per germline. The CDR3 is made up of 14 amino acids. The V end lost 7 bases, the J end lost 4 bases, and 14 bases lay between the germline ends. CDR3 sequence (DNA): TGTGCCAGCAAAACTCAGGGGATAAATCAGCCCCAGCATTTT. It specifies CASKTQGINQPQHF.

The V and J genes are TRBV10-3 and TRBJ2-7; TRBD1 matches 8 bases. V shed 6 bases and J 5 bases; nucleotides not matched to a gene: 9. The CDR3 length is 14 residues. Germline values: CDR1 ENHRY, CDR2 SYGVKD. The CDR3 DNA follows: TGTGCCATCAGATCAGCAGGGGGCCTGGACGAGCAGTACTTC. It translates to CAIRSAGGLDEQYF.

The rearrangement uses TRBV5-5 and TRBJ2-7, with D maybe TRBD1 (5 bases). With 4 bases removed from V and 1 base from J, the gap between germline ends came to 15 bases. Per the germline V gene, CDR1 is SGHKS and CDR2 is YYEKEE (reference sequence). The CDR3 has 15 residues. The CDR3 is CASSGSRAVSYEQYF. The CDR3 bases are TGTGCCAGCAGCGGCTCCAGGGCCGTTTCCTACGAGCAGTACTTC.

The rearrangement joins TRBV5-1 to TRBJ2-1; the match to TRBD2 covers 8 bases. The V gene end was trimmed by 4 bases and the J gene end by 15 bases; junction bases not matched to a gene: 9. From germline, CDR1 is SGHRS and CDR2 YFSETQ. CDR3 length: 12 residues. The CDR3 protein is CASSERGGLGFF. CDR3 nucleotide sequence: TGCGCCAGCAGCGAACGGGGGGGGCTCGGGTTCTTC.

V is TRBV28 and J is TRBJ2-7; 10 nucleotides line up with TRBD2. This CDR3 is built from 15 residues. J was trimmed by 2 bases and V by 2 bases; bases with no gene match: 3. Germline CDR1 reads MDHEN; CDR2 reads SYDVKM. The CDR3 DNA reads TGTGCCAGCAGTTTACCAGCGGGGGGGACCTACGAGCAGTACTTC. Its protein is CASSLPAGGTYEQYF.

The chain carries TRBV5-1 and TRBJ2-1; TRBD2 agrees at 9 bases. Germline CDR1 and CDR2: SGHRS and YFSETQ. V dropped 3 bases and J dropped 7; count of bases not matched to a gene: 11. There are 16 residues in the CDR3. As DNA, the CDR3 is TGCGCCAGCAGCTACTTCGGCGGGGGGGCCGGTAATGAGCAGTTCTTC. The encoded protein is CASSYFGGGAGNEQFF.

The chain links TRBV18 to TRBJ1-1; D perhaps matches TRBD1 (5 bases). This CDR3 has 15 residues. V shed 3 bases and J shed 5 bases, with 16 bases lying between them. The V gene's germline CDR1 is KGHSH and CDR2 LQKENI. The CDR3 DNA reads as TGTGCCAGCTCACCTGCCCGCGGGGCGAGTACTGAAGCTTTCTTT. Protein sequence: CASSPARGASTEAFF.